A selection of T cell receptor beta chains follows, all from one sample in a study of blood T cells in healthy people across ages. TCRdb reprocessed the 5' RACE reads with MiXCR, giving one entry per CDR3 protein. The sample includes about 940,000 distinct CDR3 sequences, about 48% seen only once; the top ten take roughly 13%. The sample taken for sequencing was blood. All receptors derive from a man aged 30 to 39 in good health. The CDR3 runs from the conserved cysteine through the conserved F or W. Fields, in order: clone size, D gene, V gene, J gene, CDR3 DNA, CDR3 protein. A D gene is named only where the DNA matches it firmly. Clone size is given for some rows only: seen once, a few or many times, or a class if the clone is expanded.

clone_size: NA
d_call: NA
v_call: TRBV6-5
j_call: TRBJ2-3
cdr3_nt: TGTGCCAGCACCGAGTCAGGTGCAGATACGCAGTATTTT
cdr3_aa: CASTESGADTQYF

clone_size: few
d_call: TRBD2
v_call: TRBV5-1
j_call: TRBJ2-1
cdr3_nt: TGCGCCAGCGTAGACAGCGGGGGGACCTACAATGAGCAGTTCTTC
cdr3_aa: CASVDSGGTYNEQFF

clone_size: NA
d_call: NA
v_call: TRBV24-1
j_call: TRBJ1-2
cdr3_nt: TGTGCCACCAGTGACACGGACACCTATGGCTACACCTTC
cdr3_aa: CATSDTDTYGYTF

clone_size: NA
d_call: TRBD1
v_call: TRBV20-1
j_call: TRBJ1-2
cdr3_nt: TGCAGTGCTTTACCACAGGGGGTAATAGACTATGGCTACACCTTC
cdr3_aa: CSALPQGVIDYGYTF

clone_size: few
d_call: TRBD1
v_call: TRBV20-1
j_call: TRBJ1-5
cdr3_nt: TGCAGTGCTACTGGGACAGCCAATCAGCCCCAGCATTTT
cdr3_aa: CSATGTANQPQHF

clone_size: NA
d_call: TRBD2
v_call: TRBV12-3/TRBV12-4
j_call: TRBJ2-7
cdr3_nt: TGTGCCAGCAGAATGACTGTCGGGGGGGCCGTCGAGCAGTACTTC
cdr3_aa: CASRMTVGGAVEQYF

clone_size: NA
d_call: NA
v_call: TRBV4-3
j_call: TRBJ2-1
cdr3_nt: TGCGCCAGCAGCCGGGTATTAGTCGGGGGGCCTTACAATGGGCAGTTCTTC
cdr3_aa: CASSRVLVGGPYNGQFF

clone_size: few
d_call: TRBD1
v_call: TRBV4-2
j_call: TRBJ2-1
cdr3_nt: TGTGCCAGCAGCCTCAAAGCCGCCGGGACAGACTACAATGAGCAGTTCTTC
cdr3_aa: CASSLKAAGTDYNEQFF

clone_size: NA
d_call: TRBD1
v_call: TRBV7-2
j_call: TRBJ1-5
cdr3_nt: TGTGCCAGCAGCTCCCAAGGTCCCGGGACAGGGGTCAATCAGCCCCAGCATTTT
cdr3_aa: CASSSQGPGTGVNQPQHF

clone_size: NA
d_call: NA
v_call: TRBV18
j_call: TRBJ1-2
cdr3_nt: TGTGCCAGCTCACCACCAGGGGCTAACTATGGCTACACCTTC
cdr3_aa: CASSPPGANYGYTF

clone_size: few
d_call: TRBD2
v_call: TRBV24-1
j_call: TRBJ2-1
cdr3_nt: TGTGCCACCAGTGATGCGGGGGGAGGTCGTAATGAGCAGTTCTTC
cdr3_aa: CATSDAGGGRNEQFF

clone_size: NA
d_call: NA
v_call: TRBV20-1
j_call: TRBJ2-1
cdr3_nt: TGCAGTGCGCCGCCAGGGGGGAGTGAGCAGTTCTTC
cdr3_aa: CSAPPGGSEQFF

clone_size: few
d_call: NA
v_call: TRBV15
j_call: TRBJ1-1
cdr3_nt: TGTGCCACCAGCAGAGAATGGAACACTGAAGCTTTCTTT
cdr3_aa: CATSREWNTEAFF

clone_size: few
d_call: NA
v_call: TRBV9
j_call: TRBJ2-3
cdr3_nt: TGTGCCAGCAGCTCGCACGTGGGGTATGGAAATACGCAGTATTTT
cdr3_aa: CASSSHVGYGNTQYF

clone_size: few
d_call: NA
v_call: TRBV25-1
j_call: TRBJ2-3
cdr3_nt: TGTGCCAGCAGTCCACTGACGGGTATTGGAGATACGCAGTATTTT
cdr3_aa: CASSPLTGIGDTQYF

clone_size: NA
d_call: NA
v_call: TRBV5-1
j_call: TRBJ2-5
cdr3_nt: TGCGCCAGCAGCGCCGACATATTCAATGAGCAGTACTTC
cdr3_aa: CASSADIFNEQYF

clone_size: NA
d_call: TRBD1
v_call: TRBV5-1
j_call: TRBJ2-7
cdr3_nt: TGCGCCAGCAGCTTGGATTGGACAGGCGTTGACGAGCAGTACTTC
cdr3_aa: CASSLDWTGVDEQYF

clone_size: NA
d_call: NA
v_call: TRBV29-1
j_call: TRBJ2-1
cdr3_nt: TGCAGCGTTTCCGGCGGTACTTTCTCCTACAATGAGCAGTTCTTC
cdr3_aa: CSVSGGTFSYNEQFF

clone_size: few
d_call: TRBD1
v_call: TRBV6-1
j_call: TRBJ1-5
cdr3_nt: TGTGCCAGCAGTGAAACAGGGGTAGATCAGCCCCAGCATTTT
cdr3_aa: CASSETGVDQPQHF

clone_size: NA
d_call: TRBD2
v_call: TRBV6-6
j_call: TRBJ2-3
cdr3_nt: TGTGCCAGCAGTTACCCGACTAGCGGGGGCACAGATACGCAGTATTTT
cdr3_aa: CASSYPTSGGTDTQYF

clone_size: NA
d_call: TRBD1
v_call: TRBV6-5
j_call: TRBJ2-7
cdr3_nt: TGTGCCAGCAGTTCCATCAGGGGGCTTGTCTACGAGCAGTACTTC
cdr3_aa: CASSSIRGLVYEQYF

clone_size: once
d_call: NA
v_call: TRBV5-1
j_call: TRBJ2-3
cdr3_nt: TGCGCCAGCAGCGCTAGTGGGTGGACGGATACGCAGTATTTT
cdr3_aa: CASSASGWTDTQYF

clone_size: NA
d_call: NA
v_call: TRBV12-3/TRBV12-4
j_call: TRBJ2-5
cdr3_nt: TGTGCCAGCAGTTTAAGTAGGAACCAAGAGACCCAGTACTTC
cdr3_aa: CASSLSRNQETQYF

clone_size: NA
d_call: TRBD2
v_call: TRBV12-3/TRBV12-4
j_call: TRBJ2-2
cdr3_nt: TGTGCCAGCAGTTTTGGCGGGGGGGTGAACACCGGGGAGCTGTTTTTT
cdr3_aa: CASSFGGGVNTGELFF

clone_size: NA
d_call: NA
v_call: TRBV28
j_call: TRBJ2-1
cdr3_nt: TGTGCCAGCACGGCCGGATGGCAGGGGGGCTACAATGAGCAGTTCTTC
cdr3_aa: CASTAGWQGGYNEQFF

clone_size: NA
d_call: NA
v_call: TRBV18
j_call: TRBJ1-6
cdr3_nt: TGTGCCAGCTCACCATCCGCTAATTCACCCCTCCACTTT
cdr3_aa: CASSPSANSPLHF

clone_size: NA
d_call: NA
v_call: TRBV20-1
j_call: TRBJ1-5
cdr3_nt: TGCAGTGCTAGAAGGTCTGGGAATCAGCCCCAGCATTTT
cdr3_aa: CSARRSGNQPQHF

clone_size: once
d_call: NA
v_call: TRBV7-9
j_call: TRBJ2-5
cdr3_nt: TGTGCCAGCAGATTTACGTCCGGGGAGACCCAGTACTTC
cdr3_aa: CASRFTSGETQYF

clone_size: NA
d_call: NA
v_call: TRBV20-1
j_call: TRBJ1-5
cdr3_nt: TGCAGTGCTAGCTCCAGGGTTGGGCATCAGCCCCAGCATTTT
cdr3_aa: CSASSRVGHQPQHF

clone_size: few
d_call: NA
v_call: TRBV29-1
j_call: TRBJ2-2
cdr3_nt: TGCAGCGTACTAAAGGGGTCCACCGGGGAGCTGTTTTTT
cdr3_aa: CSVLKGSTGELFF

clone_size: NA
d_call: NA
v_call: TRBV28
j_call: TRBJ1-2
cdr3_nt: TGTGCCAGCAGTCCGGGGGACAAGACGAACTATGGCTACACCTTC
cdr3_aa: CASSPGDKTNYGYTF

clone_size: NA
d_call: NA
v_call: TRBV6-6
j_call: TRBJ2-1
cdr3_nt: TGTGCCAGCAAGCTGACTGCAACAGACAATGAGCAGTTCTTC
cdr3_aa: CASKLTATDNEQFF

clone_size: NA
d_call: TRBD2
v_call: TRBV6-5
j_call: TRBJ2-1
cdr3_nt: TGTGCCAGCAGTTACGACGGGGGGGCCCCCAATGAGCAGTTCTTC
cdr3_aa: CASSYDGGAPNEQFF

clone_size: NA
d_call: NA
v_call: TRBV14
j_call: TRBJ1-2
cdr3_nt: TGTGCCAGCAGCCAAGCAGTCGCGGGGGGCTACACCTTC
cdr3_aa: CASSQAVAGGYTF

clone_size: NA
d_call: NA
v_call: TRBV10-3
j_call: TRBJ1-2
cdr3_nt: TGTGCCATCAGGAATATGGGGGATGGCTACACCTTC
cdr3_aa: CAIRNMGDGYTF

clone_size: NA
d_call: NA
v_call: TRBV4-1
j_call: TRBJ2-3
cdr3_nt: TGCGCCAGCAGCCAAGGACTAGGGATTAGCACAGATACGCAGTATTTT
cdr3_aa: CASSQGLGISTDTQYF

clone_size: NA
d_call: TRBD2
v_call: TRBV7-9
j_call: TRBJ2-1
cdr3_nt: TGTGCCAGCACCCGTGCGGGGGGCTCCTACAATGAGCAGTTCTTC
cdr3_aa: CASTRAGGSYNEQFF

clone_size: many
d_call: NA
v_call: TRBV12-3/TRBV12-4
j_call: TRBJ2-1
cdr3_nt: TGTGCCAGCACATTTTTAGGGGCAACCTACAATGAGCAGTTCTTC
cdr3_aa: CASTFLGATYNEQFF

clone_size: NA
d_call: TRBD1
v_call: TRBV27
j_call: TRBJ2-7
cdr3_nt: TGTGCCAGCAGTCTTCAGGGGGCCTGCGAGCAGTACTTC
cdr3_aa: CASSLQGACEQYF

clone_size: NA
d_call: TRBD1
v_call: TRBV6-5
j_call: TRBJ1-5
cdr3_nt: TGTGCCAGCAGTGGACAGGGGGTAAGTCAGCCCCGGCATTTT
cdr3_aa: CASSGQGVSQPRHF

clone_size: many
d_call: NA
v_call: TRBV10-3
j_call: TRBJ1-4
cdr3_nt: TGTGCCATCAGTGAGGGGCGGGAAAAACTGTTTTTT
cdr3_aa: CAISEGREKLFF

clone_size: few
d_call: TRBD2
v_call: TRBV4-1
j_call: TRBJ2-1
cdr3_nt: TGCGCCAGCAGCCCCCCGGCTAGCGGGGTTTATAATGAGCAGTTCTTC
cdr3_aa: CASSPPASGVYNEQFF

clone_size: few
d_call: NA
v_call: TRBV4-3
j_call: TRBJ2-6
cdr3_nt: TGCGCCAGCAGCCAAGATCTCCGCGGACAGACCTCTGGGGCCAACGTCCTGACTTTC
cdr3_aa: CASSQDLRGQTSGANVLTF

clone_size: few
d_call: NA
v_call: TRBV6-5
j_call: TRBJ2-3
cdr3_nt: TGTGCCAGCAGAACAGGACAAGGGGTGGATACGCAGTATTTT
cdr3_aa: CASRTGQGVDTQYF

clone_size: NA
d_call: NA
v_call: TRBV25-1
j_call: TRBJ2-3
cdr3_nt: TGTGCCAGCACTTCAGCGACTAGCACAGATACGCAGTATTTT
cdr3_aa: CASTSATSTDTQYF

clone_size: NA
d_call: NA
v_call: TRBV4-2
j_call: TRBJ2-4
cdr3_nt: TGTGCCAGCAGCCAAGAACAACTAGCCAAAAACATTCAGTACTTC
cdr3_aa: CASSQEQLAKNIQYF

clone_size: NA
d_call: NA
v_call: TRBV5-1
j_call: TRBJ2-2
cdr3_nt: TGCGCCAGCAGCTCTTCGGAGGGCCTAAGCACCGGGGAGCTGTTTTTT
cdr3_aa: CASSSSEGLSTGELFF

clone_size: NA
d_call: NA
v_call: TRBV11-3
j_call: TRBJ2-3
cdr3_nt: TGTGCCAGCAGCCGGGACAAGAGCACAGATACGCAGTATTTT
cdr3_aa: CASSRDKSTDTQYF